This record concerns one T cell receptor beta chain sequence. The antigen is unknown. The CDR3 is 13 amino acids. Deletions cut 0 bases from V and 5 bases from J, with 7 bases between. Germline V gives CDR1 LGHNA, CDR2 YNFKEQ. These data originate in a study of shared clonotypes between healthy human individuals. Regarding the study as a whole: The four-donor shared clonotypes exceeded non-shared clonotypes in generation probability, with non-shared ones scoring lower. Memory subsets had estimated richness that was generally smaller than that of naive subsets.

Produced via immunoSEQ multiplex PCR; TCRdb's table is partial and in-frame only. The top ten hold roughly 1.8% of the sample, which has around 2.1 million clones, under 95% seen once. Naive CD8 isolation took CD45RO-negative cells positively selected for CCR7 and excluded terminally differentiated effector memory CD45RA+ cells. The sequenced material came from naive CD8+ T cells from PBMCs. The chain uses TRBV4-2 and TRBJ1-1, with unresolved D. This clonotype was sampled from a man aged 18 to 35 in good health. Some clones in this sample may be carry-over from other donors' samples. In DNA form, the CDR3 reads TGTGCCAGCAGCCAAGACGCGAGGACTGAAGCTTTCTTT. Amino acid sequence: CASSQDARTEAFF.